A single sample is the source of the 8 T cell receptor beta chains below, sequenced in a study of T-cell memory formation after mild COVID-19. From the 5' RACE reads, TCRdb called clonotypes with MiXCR, one entry per CDR3 protein. The sample contains 200,000 to 250,000 distinct CDR3 sequences, more than 25% of which appear only once. Sequencing was performed on PBMCs or a T cell subset sorted from them (not recorded which). The receptor source for this set is an adult woman who had mild COVID-19 (a few samples of this study predate the infection). Cell type and time point are not known.

The table lists this clonotype with a few counts. This sequence joins TRBV6-6 and TRBJ1-2, with a tentative D call TRBD1 (5 bases). Trimming took 6 bases from V and 1 from J, leaving 9 bases between them. Germline V gene lookup returns CDR1 MNHNY and CDR2 SVGAGI (reference sequence). There are 13 residues in the CDR3. In nucleotides, the CDR3 is TGTGCCAGCAGCACCAGGGTTAACTATGGCTACACCTTC. Its protein product is CASSTRVNYGYTF.

The J gene is TRBJ1-5, the V gene TRBV6-5; possible D gene TRBD1, 5 bases. Trimming took off 6 bases at V and 11 bases at J, with 11 bases between the two ends. The length of the CDR3 is 11 residues. Germline V gene sequence: CDR1 MNHEY, CDR2 SVGAGI. The CDR3 loop reads CASSHGGAQHF. The CDR3 DNA sequence: TGTGCCAGCAGCCATGGGGGAGCCCAGCATTTT.

The V gene is TRBV10-3, the J gene TRBJ2-7; maybe TRBD2 (5 bases). Germline lookup yields CDR1 ENHRY and CDR2 SYGVKD. The length of the CDR3 is 12 residues. The V and J ends lost 3 bases and 3 bases respectively, with 6 bases between them. The CDR3 protein is CAISDGGYEQYF. CDR3 DNA sequence: TGTGCCATCAGTGACGGAGGCTACGAGCAGTACTTC.

The chain employs TRBV20-1 and TRBJ2-3; D assignment may be TRBD1 or TRBD2 (6 bases each). The CDR3 has 14 amino acids. Trimming cost V 3 bases and J 1 base, with 11 bases left between them. Germline loops: CDR1 DFQATT, CDR2 SNEGSKA (reference sequence). The chain's CDR3 is CSASTGGRTDTQYF. The CDR3 DNA follows: TGCAGTGCTAGTACCGGGGGCCGCACAGATACGCAGTATTTT.

This chain uses TRBV12-3 or TRBV12-4 with TRBJ2-5; D gene unclear. Trimming removed 5 bases from V and 6 bases from J, with 10 bases in between. The CDR3 extends over 12 amino acids. CDR3 in amino acids: CASSLPGQTQYF. CDR3 in DNA: TGTGCCAGCAGTCTACCGGGCCAGACCCAGTACTTC.

The J gene is TRBJ1-1, the V gene TRBV20-1, with D perhaps matching TRBD1 (5 bases). This CDR3 comprises 14 residues. Per germline, CDR1 DFQATT and CDR2 SNEGSKA (reference sequence). V dropped 0 bases and J dropped 3 bases, with 11 bases sitting between them. The CDR3 loop reads CSARDPGVDTEAFF. The CDR3 bases are TGCAGTGCTAGAGATCCGGGGGTTGACACTGAAGCTTTCTTT.

Concerning this clonotype: One end of the junction does not line up with germline, which may come from a read error. The chain combines TRBV6-1 with TRBJ2-7; no firm D call. CDR1 and CDR2 (germline): MNHNS, SASEGT. The CDR3 runs 13 residues. The CDR3 nucleotides read TGTGCCAGCAGCGAAGGCCAGACCTACGAGCAGTACTTC. This codes for CASSEGQTYEQYF.

As regards this clonotype: A read error may be the cause here, since a much bigger clone is one base away. The chain recombines TRBV21-1 with TRBJ1-1. TRBV21-1 is classified as a pseudogene. This CDR3 is 11 amino acids long. Here the CDR3 DNA reads TGTGCCAGCAGCGTGAACACTGAAGCTTTCTTT. It translates to CASSVNTEAFF.